The 32 T cell receptor beta chains given below trace back to one sample, sequenced in a study of cytotoxic CD8 clonotypes in ibrutinib-treated CLL. Repertoires were generated with immunoSEQ multiplex PCR, while TCRdb's copy carries only in-frame clones and drops some. The table has hundreds of thousands of clones, 70% to 80% seen once. The sample was PBMCs, taken before ibrutinib treatment. These receptor sequences come from a human donor with chronic lymphocytic leukemia.

This clone has a handful of counts. V gene TRBV28 combines with J gene TRBJ1-2, with unresolved D. The CDR3 is 12 amino acids. The germline gives CDR1 MDHEN, CDR2 SYDVKM. Trimming cost V 4 bases and J 3 bases, with 6 bases left between them. The CDR3 sequence is CASSSRDYGYTF. DNA of the CDR3: TGTGCCAGCAGTTCGAGGGACTATGGCTACACCTTC.

The V and J genes are TRBV6-5 and TRBJ2-7; TRBD1 aligns across 8 bases. Germline V gives CDR1 MNHEY, CDR2 SVGAGI. V shed 0 bases and J 5 bases; nucleotides not matched to a gene: 6. This CDR3 region has 15 residues. CDR3 in amino acids: CASSYSKDRAHEQYF. The CDR3 nucleotides read TGTGCCAGCAGTTACTCGAAGGACAGGGCCCACGAGCAGTACTTC.

This chain joins TRBV4-2 and TRBJ2-7; D unresolved. This CDR3 has 16 amino acids. Deletions cut 1 base from V and 0 bases from J, with 13 bases between. From germline, CDR1 is LGHNA and CDR2 YNFKEQ. The CDR3 reads CASSQVRRKSSYEQYF. The CDR3 nucleotides are TGTGCCAGCAGCCAAGTCAGGCGGAAGAGCTCCTACGAGCAGTACTTC.

V usage is TRBV19 and J usage is TRBJ2-6; TRBD1 agrees at 8 bases. Germline CDR1 is LNHDA and CDR2 is SQIVND (reference sequence). V lost 8 bases, J lost 4 bases, and 7 bases stayed unmatched. The CDR3 extends over 15 amino acids. The CDR3 region has the DNA TGTGCCAGTGCAGACAGGGGCCTAGGGGCCAACGTCCTGACTTTC. Amino acids: CASADRGLGANVLTF.

The chain carries TRBV4-3 and TRBJ2-7; 13 bases line up with TRBD2. V dropped 1 base and J dropped 3; count of bases not matched to a gene: 6. Germline values: CDR1 LGHNA, CDR2 YSLEER. The CDR3 loop spans 17 amino acids. The CDR3: CASSQARTSGSIYEQYF. As DNA, the CDR3 is TGCGCCAGCAGCCAAGCCCGGACTAGCGGGAGCATCTACGAGCAGTACTTC.

The gene calls are TRBV7-8 and TRBJ2-1, with TRBD2 matching 7 bases. V gave up 2 bases and J gave up 7 bases; unmatched junction bases: 17. This CDR3 has 18 residues. Germline values: CDR1 SGHVS, CDR2 FQNEAQ. The CDR3 region has the DNA TGTGCCAGCAGCTTATGGGCCGGCGGGGGACCTCCTGCGAATGAGCAGTTCTTC. Translation: CASSLWAGGGPPANEQFF.

DNA of the CDR3: TGCAGTGCTAGAGACCGGGAGACCCAGTACTTC. Residues: CSARDRETQYF. V gene TRBV20-1 combines with J gene TRBJ2-5; D call uncertain. The CDR3 loop spans 11 amino acids. V shed 0 bases and J shed 5 bases, with 4 bases lying between them. The germline V gene encodes CDR1 DFQATT and CDR2 SNEGSKA (reference sequence).

This clone has just one count. The chain has TRBV27 and TRBJ2-1, with TRBD2 matching over 10 bases. The V gene end was trimmed by 8 bases and the J gene end by 9 bases; junction bases not matched to a gene: 16. This CDR3 spans 16 amino acids. Looked up from germline, CDR1 is MNHEY and CDR2 is SMNVEV (reference sequence). CDR3 loop: CASSYRASGSIGEQFF. As DNA, the CDR3 is TGTGCCAGCTCTTACCGGGCTAGCGGGAGTATAGGTGAGCAGTTCTTC.

V and J are TRBV4-1 and TRBJ1-4, with a weak D call TRBD1 (6 bases). The CDR3 is 16 amino acids. The V and J ends lost 4 bases and 6 bases respectively, with 18 bases between them. Germline V CDR1 and CDR2: MGHRA, YSYEKL. The CDR3 region is CASSRNTGSTDEKLFF. The CDR3 DNA follows: TGCGCCAGCAGCCGCAACACAGGGTCCACGGATGAAAAACTGTTTTTT.

The chain carries TRBV13 and TRBJ2-5; D call uncertain. Trimming pared 4 bases from V and 2 bases from J, leaving 14 bases between. Germline CDR1 PRHDT, CDR2 FYEKMQ (reference sequence). The CDR3 covers 15 residues. The CDR3 region is CASSSDRSKQETQYF. Here the CDR3 DNA reads TGTGCCAGCAGCTCGGACCGGTCCAAACAAGAGACCCAGTACTTC. Full variable domain (rest looked up from reference TRBV13 and TRBJ2-5): AAGVIQSPRHLIKEKRETATLKCYPIPRHDTVYWYQQGPGQDPQFLISFYEKMQSDKGSIPDRFSAQQFSDYHSELNMSSLELGDSALYFCASSSDRSKQETQYFGPGTRLLVL.

This chain connects TRBV4-3 to TRBJ2-5; D not resolved. Germline V gene data show CDR1 as LGHNA and CDR2 as YSLEER. This CDR3 is 14 amino acids long. Between the trimmed V and J ends, which lost 2 bases and 4 bases, there was a span of 11 bases. Written as DNA, the CDR3 is TGCGCCAGCAGCCAACAGGACCGAGGAGAGACCCAGTACTTC. Amino acids: CASSQQDRGETQYF.

V is TRBV19 and J is TRBJ2-7; D uncertain. The V gene's germline CDR1 is LNHDA and CDR2 SQIVND (reference sequence). This CDR3 has 13 residues. V was shortened by 4 bases and J by 5 bases, with 12 bases between the two germline ends. DNA of the CDR3: TGTGCCAGTAGTACCCCAGCATTCCACGAGCAGTACTTC. Translation: CASSTPAFHEQYF. The whole variable domain, remainder taken from reference TRBV19 and TRBJ2-7, is DGGITQSPKYLFRKEGQNVTLSCEQNLNHDAMYWYRQDPGQGLRLIYYSQIVNDFQKGDIAEGYSVSREKKESFPLTVTSAQKNPTAFYLCASSTPAFHEQYFGPGTRLTVT.

Only a few counts were recorded for this clone. The chain is built from TRBV11-3 and TRBJ2-1, with D possibly being TRBD1 (5 bases). Trimming shortened V by 5 bases and J by 5 bases, and 10 bases separated the two germline ends. CDR1 and CDR2 from the germline V gene are SGHNT and YENEEA. The CDR3 length is 13 residues. Written as DNA, the CDR3 is TGTGCCAGCAGCCTTGACAGAGACAATGAGCAGTTCTTC. Translating gives CASSLDRDNEQFF.

This chain uses TRBV9 with TRBJ2-1, with 9 bases aligning to TRBD2. In germline, CDR1 is SGDLS, CDR2 YYNGEE. The CDR3 runs to 17 residues. The V segment lost 4 bases and the J segment 6 bases; nucleotides outside the gene matches: 14. Written as DNA, the CDR3 is TGTGCCAGCAGCCCTCAAGGGGCGGGAGGGCCGCCCAATGAGCAGTTCTTC. Residues: CASSPQGAGGPPNEQFF.

This clone showed up just a few times. V usage is TRBV4-1 and J usage is TRBJ1-2; no clear D gene. The CDR3 runs 15 residues. With 2 bases removed from V and 6 bases from J, the gap between germline ends came to 16 bases. Germline V gives CDR1 MGHRA, CDR2 YSYEKL. As DNA, the CDR3 is TGCGCCAGCAGCCAACAAAGCTTAAGGGTGGATGGCTACACCTTC. Translating gives CASSQQSLRVDGYTF.

The rearrangement links TRBV30 to TRBJ2-7; either TRBD1 or TRBD2 may fit D (6 bases each). V was pared by 0 bases and J by 2 bases, with 11 bases between. The germline V gene has CDR1 GTSNPN and CDR2 SVGIG (reference sequence). This CDR3 is built from 14 residues. Here the CDR3 reads CAWSVGGKAYEQYF. CDR3 sequence (DNA): TGTGCCTGGAGTGTAGGGGGGAAAGCCTACGAGCAGTACTTC.

This sequence joins TRBV10-1 and TRBJ2-1; D is perhaps TRBD2 (6 bases). In germline, CDR1 is WNHNN, CDR2 SYGVQD (reference sequence). Trimming pared 10 bases from V and 5 bases from J, leaving 15 bases between. This CDR3 is 13 amino acids long. The CDR3 nucleotides are TGCGCCACCGCGGGACTCTCGAACAATGAGCAGTTCTTC. Translating gives CATAGLSNNEQFF.

The chain links TRBV6-5 to TRBJ2-3; 8 nucleotides align to TRBD2. Germline-derived CDR1 and CDR2 are MNHEY and SVGAGI. CDR3 length: 15 residues. V was clipped by 0 bases and J by 7 bases; unmatched bases: 6. The CDR3 DNA follows: TGTGCCAGCAGTTACTCGAGTCTAGCGGGCCATACGCAGTATTTT. This codes for CASSYSSLAGHTQYF.

The sample holds a few counts of this clone. The genes are TRBV28 and TRBJ1-5, with D hard to call. Trimming removed 5 bases from V and 2 bases from J, with 13 bases in between. Germline V CDR1 and CDR2: MDHEN, SYDVKM. The CDR3 is 15 residues long. The CDR3 sequence: CASSIQLNGNQPQHF. The CDR3 DNA follows: TGTGCCAGCAGTATACAGCTTAACGGCAATCAGCCCCAGCATTTT.

V gene TRBV21-1 combines with J gene TRBJ2-1; the table's D call, TRBD2, has no DNA check behind it. TRBV21-1 is given as a pseudogene. The CDR3 is made up of 14 amino acids. The CDR3, as DNA: TGTGCCAACACTAAGAAAGCGGGGATAATTGAGCAGTTCTTC. As protein: CANTKKAGIIEQFF.

V is TRBV30 and J is TRBJ1-2, with D possibly being TRBD1 (6 bases). The CDR3 totals 14 residues. With 0 bases removed from V and 4 bases from J, the gap between germline ends came to 12 bases. Germline V gene sequence: CDR1 GTSNPN, CDR2 SVGIG (reference sequence). The CDR3 DNA reads as TGTGCCTGGAGTGTTTACAGGGACCTCTATGGCTACACCTTC. Protein: CAWSVYRDLYGYTF.

The table lists this clone with a count of one. The chain uses TRBV4-1 and TRBJ2-5, with D perhaps being TRBD1 or TRBD2 (6 bases each). The better agreement between TRBJ2-7 and the DNA end casts doubt on the J call. CDR3 length equals 17 residues. CDR1 is MGHRA and CDR2 is YSYEKL in the germline V gene. This chain's CDR3 is CASSQERGGLTSREQYF. CDR3 DNA sequence: TGCGCCAGCAGCCAAGAACGAGGGGGTCTTACTAGCCGCGAGCAGTACTTC.

The genes are TRBV11-2 and TRBJ2-7, with D uncertain. V shed 0 bases and J shed 7 bases, with 13 bases lying between them. Looked up from germline, CDR1 is SGHAT and CDR2 is FQNNGV. The CDR3 totals 14 residues. The CDR3 DNA is TGTGCCAGCAGCTTAGATTTTTTAAGTCGGGAGCAGTACTTC. Protein: CASSLDFLSREQYF.

The V call is TRBV27, the J call TRBJ2-1; D might be TRBD2 (5 bases). Germline lookup yields CDR1 MNHEY and CDR2 SMNVEV (reference sequence). The CDR3 is 16 amino acids. V was clipped by 2 bases and J by 6 bases, with 17 bases between them. This CDR3 is CASSLNFWASSNEQFF. The CDR3 DNA reads TGTGCCAGCAGTTTAAATTTTTGGGCTAGCAGCAATGAGCAGTTCTTC.

The J gene is TRBJ1-4, the V gene TRBV7-2, with TRBD1 matching 9 bases. V lost 2 bases and J lost 10; bases outside the gene matches: 5. The CDR3 spans 14 residues. Per the germline V gene, CDR1 is SGHTA and CDR2 is FQGNSA. DNA of the CDR3: TGTGCCAGCAGCTTATTCGGACAGGGGAGAAAACTGTTTTTT. Encoded protein: CASSLFGQGRKLFF. Based on the CDR3 plus reference TRBV7-2 and TRBJ1-4, the full variable domain is GAGVSQSPSNKVTEKGKDVELRCDPISGHTALYWYRQSLGQGLEFLIYFQGNSAPDKSGLPSDRFSAERTGGSVSTLTIQRTQQEDSAVYLCASSLFGQGRKLFFGSGTQLSVL.

This chain connects TRBV4-3 to TRBJ2-7; no clear D gene. Trimming pared 0 bases from V and 3 bases from J, leaving 18 bases between. Germline values: CDR1 LGHNA, CDR2 YSLEER. The CDR3 loop spans 17 amino acids. This CDR3 is CASSQDRGPNLFYEQYF. Here the CDR3 DNA reads TGCGCCAGCAGCCAAGATCGAGGTCCAAACCTATTCTACGAGCAGTACTTC.

The gene calls are TRBV6-5 and TRBJ1-2; 9 nucleotides match TRBD1. V lost 6 bases to trimming and J lost 5 bases; unmatched junction nucleotides: 7. The CDR3 extends over 14 amino acids. Germline loops: CDR1 MNHEY, CDR2 SVGAGI. The CDR3 coding sequence is TGTGCCAGCAGATCCGGGACAGGGCCATATGGCTACACCTTC. This sequence encodes CASRSGTGPYGYTF.

V is TRBV9 and J is TRBJ2-5; D is uncertain. CDR1 and CDR2 (germline): SGDLS, YYNGEE. This CDR3 is built from 14 residues. With 3 bases removed from V and 3 bases from J, the gap between germline ends came to 12 bases. CDR3 DNA: TGTGCCAGCAGCGAGGGTGCCTCCAAAGAGACCCAGTACTTC. This sequence encodes CASSEGASKETQYF.

This chain uses TRBV25-1 with TRBJ2-5; TRBD2 matches 9 bases. The length of the CDR3 is 16 residues. CDR1 is MGHDK, CDR2 SYGVNS, per germline. Trimming removed 1 base from V and 4 bases from J; junction bases left unmatched: 7. The CDR3 nucleotides read TGTGCCAGCAGTGAATTTGGTAGCGGGAGATCAGAGACCCAGTACTTC. Translating it yields CASSEFGSGRSETQYF.

Here the CDR3 reads CASSSNRDFNEQFF. In DNA, the CDR3 is TGTGCCAGCAGTTCCAACAGGGATTTCAATGAGCAGTTCTTC. The chain uses TRBV28 and TRBJ2-1, with a tentative D call TRBD1 (6 bases). Trimming left V 4 bases short and J 6 bases short, with 13 bases between. The CDR3 length is 14 residues. From germline, CDR1 is MDHEN and CDR2 SYDVKM.

The chain links TRBV7-8 to TRBJ2-3; D unclear. The germline V gene has CDR1 SGHVS and CDR2 FQNEAQ. This CDR3 region has 16 residues. V was clipped by 5 bases and J by 2 bases, with 17 bases between them. CDR3 sequence: CASSPKGPGYTDTQYF. CDR3 bases: TGTGCCAGCAGCCCCAAAGGACCGGGCTACACAGATACGCAGTATTTT.

The rearrangement uses TRBV29-1 and TRBJ2-5; 10 nucleotides line up with TRBD2. The V and J ends lost 6 bases and 5 bases, in that order; junction bases with no gene match: 6. Looked up from germline, CDR1 is SQVTM and CDR2 is ANQGSEA. The CDR3 extends over 13 amino acids. The CDR3 here is CSVSGRAGETQYF. CDR3 sequence (DNA): TGCAGCGTAAGCGGGAGGGCCGGGGAGACCCAGTACTTC.